This TCR beta chain was sequenced during a study of blood T cell repertoires in COVID-19. About the study: The analysed material was cDNA or gDNA that came from T cells, B-cell-depleted T cells, or PBMCs.

This CDR3 is 12 amino acids long. Trimming left V 12 bases short and J 4 bases short, with 14 bases between. CDR1 and CDR2 from the germline V gene are KGHDR and SFDVKD. TCRdb keeps only in-frame clones here, not all; method: immunoSEQ multiplex PCR. The profile covers some 150,000 clones, with 60% to 80% appearing a single time and roughly 8.6% taken by the ten largest. The TCR comes from a woman aged 45-65 years with active or convalescent COVID-19. The chain combines TRBV24-1 with TRBJ1-2; D may be TRBD1 (5 bases). The sequenced sample consisted of peripheral blood. CDR3 sequence: CARGALFYGYTF. The CDR3 DNA is TGTGCCCGTGGGGCCCTCTTCTATGGCTACACCTTC.